The rows below give T cell receptor beta chains drawn from one sample of a study of identical twins. MiXCR was run by TCRdb on the 5' RACE reads, yielding one entry per CDR3 protein. Counted here are more than 350,000 distinct CDR3 sequences, roughly 9% occurring once; the ten biggest clones make up 8% to 9.5%. The sample comprised naive T cells sorted from blood. The receptors originated from a woman in her forties or fifties in good health. The CDR3 runs from the conserved cysteine through the conserved F or W. D genes are given only for firm matches. Part of the rows lack a size; the others show once, few, many or a class for expanded clones.

clone_size v_call d_call cdr3_aa
few TRBV6-5 . CASSEEGETDTQYF
few TRBV5-1 . CASSLRTGVLDEQYF
. TRBV20-1 . CSATSGPSGANVLTF
. TRBV27 . CASSPVGLGQNEQFF
many TRBV5-1 TRBD2 CAPGTTDNEQFF
. TRBV7-6 TRBD2 CASSSLAASTDTQYF
. TRBV29-1 TRBD1 CSVEPGGAAFF
. TRBV7-6 . CASSSRGGDTGELFF
few TRBV12-3/TRBV12-4 . CASSLSPKSTVYEQYF
many TRBV9 TRBD2 CASSVLGLDSNGELFF
few TRBV6-5 . CASNEGTGELFF
many TRBV12-3/TRBV12-4 . CAMSGRPGNTIYF
many TRBV10-3 . CAISESGQNEQFF
. TRBV5-1 . CASSSAGESNQPQHF
. TRBV12-3/TRBV12-4 TRBD2 CASSLVSRREVAGFSASEQFF
. TRBV3-1 . CASGGPSTDTQYF
. TRBV11-2 TRBD1 CASSSRTGLYEQYF
. TRBV19 TRBD1 CASRIDREGQPQHF
many TRBV5-1 . CASSSNRAYTEAFF
many TRBV12-3/TRBV12-4 . CASSMLRDSRIQFF
. TRBV11-3 . CASSPGEIRYQETQYF
many TRBV15 . CATSRGGQTQYF
few TRBV12-3/TRBV12-4 TRBD1 CASSTRDRVINGYTF
. TRBV19 . CASSIGWNTEAFF
. TRBV24-1 . CATSGSSGPVTQYF
many TRBV14 . CASSQGFGDSPLHF
few TRBV20-1 TRBD2 CSARDVEGLAGTGELFF
many TRBV11-1 . CASSINPATNEQFF
many TRBV20-1 . CSATGTKNIQYF
many TRBV6-6 TRBD2 CASSYSILAGEDEQYF
. TRBV27 . CASSLDLRTEAFF
. TRBV24-1 . CATSDSRYDGRDEQYF
many TRBV5-1 TRBD1 CASSVPRDRGSYNEQFF
many TRBV14 . CASSPDTYEQYF
many TRBV20-1 TRBD2 CSATQRERFYEQYF
few TRBV9 . CASSVERGFGETQYF
many TRBV5-1 . CASSLDSGSYNEQFF
many TRBV5-1 TRBD1 CASSSEGAAFF
. TRBV15 TRBD2 CATSRGSGGDGEQFF
many TRBV6-5 . CASSSPGSTGELFF
few TRBV3-1 . CASSQVLVVNEQFF
many TRBV27 TRBD2 CASSTSGQETQYF
few TRBV7-8 . CASSLVGTSYNEQFF
. TRBV20-1 . CSARGFAGRPYEQYF
few TRBV24-1 . CATSDLSGSNTGELFF
few TRBV7-2 . CASSSLGSNYGYTF
few TRBV6-1 . CASSEQGGGGEKLFF
many TRBV7-6 . CASSLTKGNTQYF
many TRBV10-2 . CASSVQTNTEAFF
. TRBV7-9 TRBD1 CASSLERTGDTEAFF
many TRBV5-1 TRBD2 CASSPGLAGRTQYF
many TRBV5-1 TRBD1 CASSPSTGLDTDTQYF
. TRBV30 . CAWDDLGSNTEAFF
. TRBV29-1 TRBD2 CSVRSGSRSYNEQFF
. TRBV5-1 TRBD2 CASSSGLAPSIVNEQFF
many TRBV5-1 . CASSLRPYEQYF
few TRBV11-2 . CASSLVSLSSYNEQFF
few TRBV27 TRBD2 CASSHLVGGGPYEQFF
many TRBV12-3/TRBV12-4 . CASSLDGGLLNTEAFF